This is a list of T cell receptor beta chains from one sample in a study of regulatory T cells in long-lasting Graves disease. MiXCR, applied by TCRdb to the multiplex PCR reads, yields one record per CDR3 protein. The table lists around 430,000 distinct CDR3 sequences, around a fifth of them singletons. The sample consisted of peripheral blood mononuclear cells (PBMCs), taken when the disease was refractory, from a patient treated with antithyroid drugs. The receptors shown here come from a female donor with Graves disease. CDR3s include the opening cysteine and the closing phenylalanine or tryptophan. D genes are given only for firm matches. A row's size may be missing; if present it is once, few, many or a size class.

j_gene,v_gene,abundance,d_gene,CDR3aa,CDR3nt
TRBJ1-2,TRBV6-1,many,TRBD1,CASSFLRRTGVDHRYGYTF,TGTGCCAGCAGCTTCCTCCGCCGGACAGGGGTCGATCACCGCTATGGCTACACCTTC
TRBJ1-3,TRBV19,-,-,CASSIGPTGNTIYF,TGTGCCAGTAGTATAGGTCCTACTGGAAACACCATATATTTT
TRBJ1-1,TRBV14,-,TRBD1,CASSQLVGTGPGRAEAFF,TGTGCCAGCAGCCAATTGGTCGGGACAGGCCCAGGGAGAGCTGAAGCTTTCTTT
TRBJ2-4,TRBV28,many,TRBD2,CASSILAEENIQYF,TGTGCCAGCAGTATACTAGCGGAGGAAAACATTCAGTACTTC
TRBJ2-5,TRBV20-1,many,-,CSVTDGRTKETQYF,TGCAGTGTGACGGATGGACGGACCAAAGAGACCCAGTACTTC
TRBJ1-6,TRBV20-1,many,-,CSAREDQGPWSPLHF,TGCAGTGCTAGAGAAGACCAGGGACCCTGGTCACCCCTCCACTTT
TRBJ1-3,TRBV2,few,TRBD1,CASSEGQGGTGNTIYF,TGTGCCAGCAGTGAAGGACAGGGAGGTACTGGAAACACCATATATTTT
TRBJ2-3,TRBV7-9,-,TRBD2,CASSWESGGAIDTQYF,TGTGCCAGCAGCTGGGAAAGCGGGGGGGCTATAGATACGCAGTATTTT
TRBJ1-6,TRBV2,many,-,CASRANRDSYNSPLHF,TGTGCCAGCAGGGCTAATAGAGACTCCTATAATTCACCCCTCCACTTT
TRBJ2-2,TRBV12-3/TRBV12-4,many,-,CASRMTNTGELFF,TGTGCCAGCAGGATGACAAACACCGGGGAGCTGTTTTTT
TRBJ1-5,TRBV3-1,few,-,CASSPLGAHQPQHF,TGTGCCAGCAGCCCTCTCGGGGCGCATCAGCCCCAGCATTTT
TRBJ2-5,TRBV11-2,-,-,CASSYGLNQETQYF,TGTGCCAGCAGCTACGGACTGAACCAAGAGACCCAGTACTTC
TRBJ1-4,TRBV28,many,-,CASRGPQGTSNEKLFF,TGTGCCAGCAGGGGACCCCAGGGGACTTCTAATGAAAAACTGTTTTTT
TRBJ2-6,TRBV10-3,many,-,CAISPGTGANVLTF,TGTGCCATCAGCCCGGGAACTGGGGCCAACGTCCTGACTTTC
TRBJ2-4,TRBV12-3/TRBV12-4,few,TRBD2,CASTQRGSKNIQYF,TGTGCCAGCACCCAGCGGGGCAGTAAAAACATTCAGTACTTC
TRBJ2-1,TRBV12-3/TRBV12-4,few,-,CASSLVGEQFF,TGTGCCAGCAGTTTAGTGGGTGAGCAGTTCTTC
TRBJ2-5,TRBV7-9,few,TRBD1,CASKGTAQETQYF,TGTGCCAGCAAAGGGACAGCCCAAGAGACCCAGTACTTC
TRBJ1-6,TRBV30,few,-,CAWMSGDNSPLHF,TGTGCCTGGATGTCAGGAGATAATTCACCCCTCCACTTT
TRBJ2-3,TRBV20-1,-,TRBD2,CSARRTSGGAVDTQYF,TGCAGTGCTAGGAGGACTAGCGGGGGGGCGGTTGATACGCAGTATTTT
TRBJ2-5,TRBV28,many,-,CASSPRGVETQYF,TGTGCCAGCAGTCCACGTGGGGTAGAGACCCAGTACTTC
TRBJ2-5,TRBV6-5,-,TRBD2,CASSYGGGYQETQYF,TGTGCCAGCAGTTACGGGGGAGGGTACCAAGAGACCCAGTACTTC
TRBJ1-1,TRBV11-2,-,-,CASSPGERSMNTEAFF,TGTGCCAGCAGCCCAGGCGAGCGCAGTATGAACACTGAAGCTTTCTTT
TRBJ1-5,TRBV10-1,-,-,CASRDSCCGPQHF,TGCGCCAGCAGGGACAGCTGCTGTGGACCCCAGCATTTT
TRBJ1-1,TRBV7-9,few,TRBD1,CASSPRGQGGTFEAFF,TGTGCCAGCAGCCCGCGGGGACAGGGCGGAACCTTTGAAGCTTTCTTT
TRBJ2-5,TRBV2,many,-,CASSRRGGETQYF,TGTGCCAGCAGCCGTCGAGGGGGAGAGACCCAGTACTTC
TRBJ2-2,TRBV9,-,TRBD2,CASNLAGGNTGELFF,TGTGCCAGCAATCTGGCGGGGGGGAACACCGGGGAGCTGTTTTTT
TRBJ2-3,TRBV27,-,TRBD2,CASSLGLVPDTQYF,TGTGCCAGCAGTCTGGGACTAGTCCCAGATACGCAGTATTTT
TRBJ2-2,TRBV20-1,many,TRBD2,CSARDRRTSNTGELFF,TGCAGTGCTAGAGATCGGAGGACTAGCAACACCGGGGAGCTGTTTTTT
TRBJ1-5,TRBV6-1,many,-,CASSTTGTSNQPQHF,TGTGCCAGCAGTACTACAGGGACTAGCAATCAGCCCCAGCATTTT
TRBJ1-2,TRBV20-1,many,TRBD1,CSARDSGTGSGYTF,TGCAGTGCTAGAGATTCCGGGACAGGGTCTGGCTACACCTTC
TRBJ2-2,TRBV10-3,many,-,CAISESSNTGELFF,TGTGCCATCAGTGAGTCGAGCAACACCGGGGAGCTGTTTTTT
TRBJ2-1,TRBV12-3/TRBV12-4,few,TRBD2,CASSLEFREGPGNEQFF,TGTGCCAGCAGTTTAGAATTCCGGGAGGGCCCGGGGAATGAGCAGTTCTTC
TRBJ2-2,TRBV28,many,TRBD2,CASSSGLAGGNTGELFF,TGTGCCAGCAGTTCGGGACTAGCGGGGGGGAACACCGGGGAGCTGTTTTTT
TRBJ2-5,TRBV20-1,-,TRBD2,CSAQGGISGETQYF,TGCAGTGCTCAAGGCGGGATTAGCGGGGAGACCCAGTACTTC
TRBJ1-1,TRBV6-2/TRBV6-3,many,-,CASIEDRSLGTEAFF,TGTGCCAGCATAGAGGACAGATCACTTGGGACTGAAGCTTTCTTT
TRBJ2-2,TRBV28,few,-,CASRPGQIYTGELFF,TGTGCCAGCAGACCTGGACAGATTTACACCGGGGAGCTGTTTTTT
TRBJ2-7,TRBV28,many,-,CASSPRQEVKDEQYF,TGTGCCAGCAGTCCCAGACAGGAGGTTAAGGACGAGCAGTACTTC
TRBJ1-3,TRBV7-9,-,-,CASSPGVGNTIYF,TGTGCCAGCAGCCCTGGAGTTGGAAACACCATATATTTT
TRBJ1-2,TRBV30,-,-,CAWGQWEGYTF,TGTGCCTGGGGGCAGTGGGAAGGCTACACCTTC
TRBJ1-1,TRBV7-9,-,-,CASNKGGVHTEAFF,TGTGCCAGCAACAAGGGGGGGGTTCACACTGAAGCTTTCTTT
TRBJ2-5,TRBV20-1,few,TRBD2,CSARDSFWLAGDLGQQETQYF,TGCAGTGCTAGAGATTCTTTTTGGCTAGCGGGAGACCTAGGCCAGCAAGAGACCCAGTACTTC
TRBJ1-4,TRBV19,-,-,CASRDGGWNEKLFF,TGTGCCAGTAGGGACGGAGGCTGGAATGAAAAACTGTTTTTT
TRBJ2-7,TRBV12-5,few,TRBD1,CASGGRDRGLFEQYF,TGTGCTAGTGGTGGCCGGGACAGGGGGTTGTTCGAGCAGTACTTC
TRBJ1-1,TRBV19,once,TRBD1,CASGDSGEAFF,TGTGCCAGTGGGGACAGCGGGGAAGCTTTCTTT
TRBJ1-4,TRBV6-2/TRBV6-3,few,-,CASSSDSSRRVKLFF,TGTGCCAGCAGTTCCGACTCCTCCCGGAGGGTAAAACTGTTTTTT
TRBJ2-1,TRBV13,-,-,CASSPIQGRHNEQFF,TGTGCCAGCAGCCCCATTCAGGGAAGACATAATGAGCAGTTCTTC
TRBJ2-7,TRBV20-1,few,-,CSARLLVGQYF,TGCAGTGCTAGACTCCTCGTCGGGCAGTACTTC
TRBJ2-2,TRBV28,-,-,CASILPGGLGTGELFF,TGTGCCAGCATCCTCCCCGGAGGGCTGGGGACCGGGGAGCTGTTTTTT
TRBJ2-2,TRBV6-1,many,-,CASSVRRSMGTGELFF,TGTGCCAGCAGTGTCCGCCGGTCCATGGGAACCGGGGAGCTGTTTTTT
TRBJ2-7,TRBV10-2,-,TRBD2,CASSLAAAGEQYF,TGCGCCAGCAGCCTAGCGGCAGCGGGGGAGCAGTACTTC
TRBJ2-1,TRBV5-1,-,TRBD2,CASSPGTSGSSSSYNEQFF,TGCGCCAGCAGCCCAGGGACTAGCGGGAGTTCCAGCTCCTACAATGAGCAGTTCTTC
TRBJ2-7,TRBV20-1,few,-,CSADWGNEQYF,TGCAGTGCTGACTGGGGGAACGAGCAGTACTTC
TRBJ2-7,TRBV6-2/TRBV6-3,-,TRBD2,CASRLAGRVSYEQYF,TGTGCCAGCAGACTAGCGGGACGGGTCTCCTACGAGCAGTACTTC
TRBJ2-2,TRBV6-1,-,TRBD2,CASWWGGRPSNTGELFF,TGTGCCAGCTGGTGGGGGGGAAGGCCCTCGAACACCGGGGAGCTGTTTTTT
TRBJ2-7,TRBV7-2,once,TRBD2,CASKIAGRSYEQYF,TGTGCCAGCAAAATAGCGGGCCGCTCCTACGAGCAGTACTTC
TRBJ2-5,TRBV7-8,-,TRBD1,CASSYLSGQGVTQYF,TGTGCCAGCAGCTACTTGTCTGGACAGGGTGTCACCCAGTACTTC
TRBJ2-7,TRBV7-2,-,TRBD2,CASSPGLAGATYEQYF,TGTGCCAGCAGCCCGGGACTAGCGGGAGCTACCTACGAGCAGTACTTC
TRBJ1-2,TRBV6-5,many,TRBD1,CASSSYRGGYTF,TGTGCCAGCAGTTCATACAGGGGAGGCTACACCTTC
TRBJ1-2,TRBV6-5,many,-,CASSFRDTYGYTF,TGTGCCAGCAGTTTCCGGGACACCTATGGCTACACCTTC